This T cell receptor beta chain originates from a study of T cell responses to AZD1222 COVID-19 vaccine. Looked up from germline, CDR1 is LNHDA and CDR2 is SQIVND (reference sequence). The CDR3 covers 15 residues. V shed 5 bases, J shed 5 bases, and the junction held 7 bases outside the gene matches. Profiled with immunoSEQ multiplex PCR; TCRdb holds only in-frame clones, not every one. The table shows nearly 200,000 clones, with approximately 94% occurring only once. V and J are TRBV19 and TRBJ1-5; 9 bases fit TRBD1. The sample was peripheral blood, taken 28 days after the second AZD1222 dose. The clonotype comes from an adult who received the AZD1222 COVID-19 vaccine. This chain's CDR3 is CASSLRDRADQPQHF. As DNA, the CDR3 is TGTGCCAGTAGTCTCCGGGACAGGGCTGATCAGCCCCAGCATTTT.